These 18 T cell receptor beta chains were sequenced from one sample in a study of cytomegalovirus exposure and HLA in healthy donors. PCR involved 60 Vbeta and 13 Jbeta primers. Measured with immunoSEQ multiplex PCR; TCRdb has only the in-frame clones, and not every one. The sample contains roughly 200,000 clones, about 87% of which appear only once. Sequencing was carried out using PBMCs. The receptors shown here come from a young man in good health and CMV-seronegative.

V usage is TRBV28 and J usage is TRBJ1-1, with a tentative D call TRBD1 (5 bases). The CDR3 totals 13 residues. Germline V gene data show CDR1 as MDHEN and CDR2 as SYDVKM. V dropped 8 bases and J dropped 0 bases, with 10 bases sitting between them. The CDR3 DNA sequence: TGTGCCAGCGGGCCCAGGGTGAACACTGAAGCTTTCTTT. This encodes CASGPRVNTEAFF.

The chain employs TRBV19 and TRBJ2-3; D ambiguous. CDR1 is LNHDA and CDR2 is SQIVND in the germline V gene (reference sequence). The CDR3 loop spans 14 amino acids. Trimming pared 7 bases from V and 2 bases from J, leaving 13 bases between. The CDR3: CASTALQDTDTQYF. The CDR3 DNA sequence: TGTGCCAGTACCGCTCTGCAGGACACAGATACGCAGTATTTT.

This chain links TRBV7-2 with TRBJ2-2, with a weak D call TRBD1 (5 bases). Germline values: CDR1 SGHTA, CDR2 FQGNSA. V was cut by 1 base and J by 5 bases, with 14 bases left in between. This CDR3 comprises 16 residues. CDR3 DNA sequence: TGTGCCAGCAGCTTAGGGTGGTCAGGGCAAACCGGGGAGCTGTTTTTT. It specifies CASSLGWSGQTGELFF.

The chain is built from TRBV7-9 and TRBJ2-7; D may be TRBD1 (5 bases). The ends were cut back, 2 bases at V and 1 base at J, with 9 bases in the middle. The CDR3 extends over 14 amino acids. CDR1 SEHNR and CDR2 FQNEAQ come from the germline V gene (reference sequence). This chain's CDR3 is CASSLSAGSYEQYF. CDR3 nucleotide sequence: TGTGCCAGCAGCTTATCGGCAGGGTCCTACGAGCAGTACTTC.

The rearrangement links TRBV6-6 to TRBJ2-5; D gene uncertain. V was trimmed by 0 bases and J by 5 bases, leaving 10 bases between them. There are 14 residues in the CDR3. CDR1 and CDR2 (germline): MNHNY, SVGAGI (reference sequence). The CDR3 reads CASSYSELSETQYF. The DNA for the CDR3 is TGTGCCAGCAGTTACTCGGAGTTATCGGAGACCCAGTACTTC.

The rearrangement joins TRBV7-9 to TRBJ2-2; weak D call: TRBD2 (5 bases). Germline V gene sequence: CDR1 SEHNR, CDR2 FQNEAQ (reference sequence). The CDR3 is 13 residues long. V was pared by 5 bases and J by 3 bases, with 7 bases between. The CDR3 DNA reads TGTGCCAGCAGCCTGGGAGACACCGGGGAGCTGTTTTTT. It is translated as CASSLGDTGELFF.

The CDR3 DNA is TGTGCCAGCAGCTCGAGGGGACTAGCGGGTGACAATGAGCAGTTCTTC. Translated: CASSSRGLAGDNEQFF. This chain uses TRBV5-4 with TRBJ2-1; 12 nucleotides match TRBD2. Trimming took 3 bases from V and 5 from J; bases not matched to a gene: 6. Germline lookup yields CDR1 SGHNT and CDR2 YYREEE (reference sequence). The CDR3 runs 16 residues.

The chain joins TRBV18 to TRBJ2-1; TRBD1 is a possible D gene (5 bases). The CDR3 is made up of 15 amino acids. Deletions cut 1 base from V and 4 bases from J, with 11 bases between. Per germline, CDR1 KGHSH and CDR2 LQKENI. CDR3 region: CASSPQAGIYNEQFF. The CDR3, as DNA: TGTGCCAGCTCACCACAGGCAGGGATTTACAATGAGCAGTTCTTC.

The J gene is TRBJ2-7, the V gene TRBV7-2, with a possible D match to TRBD2 (5 bases). Germline-derived CDR1 and CDR2 are SGHTA and FQGNSA. The CDR3 totals 14 residues. Trimming pared 9 bases from V and 3 bases from J, leaving 18 bases between. The CDR3, as DNA: TGTGCCAGTAGCCCTAGCCGGAGTGGCTACGAGCAGTACTTC. Translation gives CASSPSRSGYEQYF.

The chain carries TRBV5-6 and TRBJ2-3; D perhaps matches TRBD2 (6 bases). V lost 4 bases and J lost 2, with 14 bases in between. The germline V gene has CDR1 SGHDT and CDR2 YYEEEE. The CDR3 length is 15 residues. This CDR3 reads CASSPGLRYTDTQYF. The CDR3 DNA follows: TGTGCCAGCAGCCCGGGACTTCGCTACACAGATACGCAGTATTTT.

As DNA, the CDR3 is TGTGCCAGCAGCTTGAACAGATTCTACGAGCAGTACTTC. It encodes CASSLNRFYEQYF. This chain joins TRBV5-4 and TRBJ2-7; D is unresolved. CDR3 length: 13 amino acids. The V and J ends lost 1 base and 3 bases respectively, with 8 bases between them. CDR1 and CDR2 (germline): SGHNT, YYREEE (reference sequence).

The chain uses TRBV28 and TRBJ2-2, with 13 positions matching TRBD2. With V trimmed by 6 bases and J by 4 bases, 14 bases remained unmatched. The CDR3 is made up of 19 amino acids. The germline gives CDR1 MDHEN, CDR2 SYDVKM. The CDR3 nucleotides are TGTGCCAGCAGCCGAATCGGACTAGCGGGGGTCCTACTCACCGGGGAGCTGTTTTTT. Translated, it gives CASSRIGLAGVLLTGELFF.

The rearrangement links TRBV10-3 to TRBJ2-1, with 11 bases matching TRBD2. V shed 3 bases, J shed 5 bases, and the junction held 3 bases outside the gene matches. The CDR3 length is 15 residues. Germline-derived CDR1 and CDR2 are ENHRY and SYGVKD. CDR3 in DNA: TGTGCCATCAGTGACCTAGCGGGAGGCCACAATGAGCAGTTCTTC. This gives the protein CAISDLAGGHNEQFF.

The chain has TRBV4-2 and TRBJ2-7; D may be TRBD2 (5 bases). In germline, CDR1 is LGHNA, CDR2 YNFKEQ. The CDR3 sequence is 14 residues long. Trimming pared 2 bases from V and 2 bases from J, leaving 10 bases between. CDR3 nucleotides: TGTGCCAGCAGCCAAACGGGAAACACCTACGAGCAGTACTTC. It is translated as CASSQTGNTYEQYF.

For the CDR3, the DNA is TGCGCCAGCAGCCTGGCCACCGGGGATGAAGCTTTCTTT. As protein: CASSLATGDEAFF. The chain carries TRBV5-1 and TRBJ1-1; no definite D call. The germline gives CDR1 SGHRS, CDR2 YFSETQ. The CDR3 has 13 residues. Trimming cost V 4 bases and J 7 bases, with 14 bases left between them.

This clone was seen once. The chain links TRBV15 to TRBJ2-3; 10 bases agree with TRBD2. The germline CDR1 and CDR2 sequences are LNHNV and YYDKDF (reference sequence). The junction had 5 bases not matched to a gene; V was cut back by 2 bases and J by 3 bases. The CDR3 sequence is 16 residues long. The CDR3 DNA reads as TGTGCCACCAGCAGACCCCCTAGCGGGAGTACAGATACGCAGTATTTT. Protein: CATSRPPSGSTDTQYF.

The chain is built from TRBV19 and TRBJ1-6; no firm D call. The CDR3 has 18 amino acids. V lost 4 bases and J lost 9, with 25 bases in between. Germline CDR1 and CDR2: LNHDA and SQIVND (reference sequence). CDR3 loop: CASSKFKDGFPRGSPLHF. The CDR3 region has the DNA TGTGCCAGTAGTAAATTTAAAGACGGATTCCCCAGAGGTTCACCCCTCCACTTT.

The rearrangement links TRBV7-8 to TRBJ1-5; D uncertain. Germline V CDR1 and CDR2: SGHVS, FQNEAQ. V gave up 5 bases and J gave up 5 bases, with 13 bases separating them. CDR3 length equals 14 residues. CDR3 in DNA: TGTGCCAGCAGCCAAGGGAGAGGGTATCAGCCCCAGCATTTT. Protein: CASSQGRGYQPQHF.